This TCR beta chain came from a study of blood T cell repertoires in COVID-19. In the authors' workflow: Amplification of reference gene primers provided the estimated nucleated cell counts. The method was immunoSEQ multiplex PCR; TCRdb's version includes in-frame clones alone and lacks a portion of them. The DNA was the basis for D and trimming; V, J and clone size are from that table. This table holds about 170,000 clones, about nine tenths found once. From germline, CDR1 is SGHTA and CDR2 FQGNSA. Trimming removed 1 base from V and 0 bases from J, with 9 bases in between. CDR3 size: 15 residues. The sample taken for sequencing was peripheral blood. This TCR was sampled from a man in his late teens or twenties with COVID-19, enrolled during active disease. This chain joins TRBV7-2 and TRBJ1-2; D is unclear. The chain's CDR3 is CASSLGQEANYGYTF. The CDR3 coding sequence is TGTGCCAGCAGCTTAGGTCAGGAAGCTAACTATGGCTACACCTTC.